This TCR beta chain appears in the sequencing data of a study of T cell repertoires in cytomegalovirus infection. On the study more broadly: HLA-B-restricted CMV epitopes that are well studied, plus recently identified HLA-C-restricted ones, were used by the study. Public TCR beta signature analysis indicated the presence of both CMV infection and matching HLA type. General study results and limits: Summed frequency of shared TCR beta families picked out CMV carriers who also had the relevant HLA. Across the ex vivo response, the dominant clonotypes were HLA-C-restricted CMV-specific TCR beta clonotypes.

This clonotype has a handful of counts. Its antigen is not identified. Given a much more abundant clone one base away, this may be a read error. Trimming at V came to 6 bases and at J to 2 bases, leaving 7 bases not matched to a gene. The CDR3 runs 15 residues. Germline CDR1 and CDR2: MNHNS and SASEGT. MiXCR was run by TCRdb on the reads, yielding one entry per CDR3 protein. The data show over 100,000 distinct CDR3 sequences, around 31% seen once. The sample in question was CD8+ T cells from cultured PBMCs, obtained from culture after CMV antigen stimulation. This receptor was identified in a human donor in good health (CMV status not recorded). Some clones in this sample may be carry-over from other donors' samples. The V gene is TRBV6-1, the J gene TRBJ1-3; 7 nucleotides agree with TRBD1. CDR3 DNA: TGTGCCAGCAGCGCAGGGGGGGCACCTGGAAACACCATATATTTT. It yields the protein CASSAGGAPGNTIYF.